Listed below are T cell receptor beta chains from one sample, sequenced in a study of blood T cell repertoires in COVID-19. Repertoires were generated with immunoSEQ multiplex PCR, while TCRdb's copy carries only in-frame clones and drops some. The sample lists under 300,000 clones; roughly 80% were seen once. The specimen sequenced was peripheral blood. These receptors all stem from a woman aged 18-29 years with acute or convalescent COVID-19. Both conserved end residues are part of each CDR3. Fields, in order: V gene, J gene, clone size, D gene, CDR3 DNA, CDR3 protein. The D gene is left open where the match is weak. Some rows mark clone size as missing; the rest say once, few, many or name a class of expanded clone.

V gene: TRBV5-1; J gene: TRBJ2-7; clone size: .; D gene: TRBD2; CDR3 DNA: TGCGCCAGCAGTCAAAGGGACCGGGACTACCACTACGAGCAGTACTTC; CDR3 protein: CASSQRDRDYHYEQYF
V gene: TRBV4-2; J gene: TRBJ1-6; clone size: .; D gene: .; CDR3 DNA: TGTGCCAGCAGCCAAGATCGAGGCGGGGTAGCTTCTTCACCCCTCCACTTT; CDR3 protein: CASSQDRGGVASSPLHF
V gene: TRBV5-3; J gene: TRBJ1-2; clone size: .; D gene: TRBD1; CDR3 DNA: TGTGCCAGAAGCTCACAGGGGACCTATGGCTACACCTTC; CDR3 protein: CARSSQGTYGYTF
V gene: TRBV7-2; J gene: TRBJ2-3; clone size: .; D gene: TRBD1; CDR3 DNA: TGTGCCAGCAGCTTAGTGCAGGGGGTGGATACGCAGTATTTT; CDR3 protein: CASSLVQGVDTQYF
V gene: TRBV6-5; J gene: TRBJ1-1; clone size: few; D gene: TRBD1; CDR3 DNA: TGTGCCAGCAGAGACCGGGACAGCCTAGAAGCTTTCTTT; CDR3 protein: CASRDRDSLEAFF
V gene: TRBV14; J gene: TRBJ1-2; clone size: once; D gene: TRBD1; CDR3 DNA: TGTGCCAGCAGCCAAAACTTTGGGACAGGACTTCTTGGGTATGGCTACACCTTC; CDR3 protein: CASSQNFGTGLLGYGYTF
V gene: TRBV2; J gene: TRBJ2-1; clone size: .; D gene: .; CDR3 DNA: TGTGCCAGCATCCCGGGAGTGGGTAATGAGCAGTTCTTC; CDR3 protein: CASIPGVGNEQFF
V gene: TRBV18; J gene: TRBJ2-5; clone size: .; D gene: .; CDR3 DNA: TGTGCCAGCTCACCACCGAGTTTGAGCTCCTCGACCCAGTACTTC; CDR3 protein: CASSPPSLSSSTQYF
V gene: TRBV5-5; J gene: TRBJ2-5; clone size: .; D gene: .; CDR3 DNA: TGTGCCAGCAGCTTGTGGGAGATGGGGGGGACCCAGTACTTC; CDR3 protein: CASSLWEMGGTQYF
V gene: TRBV2; J gene: TRBJ2-1; clone size: .; D gene: TRBD2; CDR3 DNA: TGTGCCAGCAGTAACACCCGGGGGGTGGGCAATGAGCAGTTCTTC; CDR3 protein: CASSNTRGVGNEQFF
V gene: TRBV11-1; J gene: TRBJ2-1; clone size: once; D gene: .; CDR3 DNA: TGTGCCAGCAGCTCCGGCCGGGGCAATGAGCAGTTCTTC; CDR3 protein: CASSSGRGNEQFF
V gene: TRBV5-1; J gene: TRBJ1-6; clone size: .; D gene: .; CDR3 DNA: TGCGCCAGCAGCTTGGACAGGGTTCGTTCACCCCTCCACTTT; CDR3 protein: CASSLDRVRSPLHF
V gene: TRBV5-1; J gene: TRBJ1-2; clone size: .; D gene: .; CDR3 DNA: TGCGCCAGCAGCTTGAAGGGGGACTATGGCTACACCTTC; CDR3 protein: CASSLKGDYGYTF
V gene: TRBV5-6; J gene: TRBJ2-1; clone size: .; D gene: .; CDR3 DNA: TGTGCCAGCACCAACCCTGTACCAGGTTTTGGGGCACTAAGGCAGTTCTTC; CDR3 protein: CASTNPVPGFGALRQFF
V gene: TRBV27; J gene: TRBJ2-1; clone size: .; D gene: .; CDR3 DNA: TGTGCCAGCAGTTTCAGGGAAATAGATGAGCAGTTCTTC; CDR3 protein: CASSFREIDEQFF
V gene: TRBV5-6; J gene: TRBJ2-5; clone size: .; D gene: TRBD2; CDR3 DNA: TGTGCCAGCAGCTTGCCAAGCGGCAGCGGGAGGGCCCGGGAGACCCAGTACTTC; CDR3 protein: CASSLPSGSGRARETQYF
V gene: TRBV6-5; J gene: TRBJ2-1; clone size: .; D gene: .; CDR3 DNA: TGTGCCAGCAGTTACGAGGGAACCTACAATGAGCAGTTCTTC; CDR3 protein: CASSYEGTYNEQFF
V gene: TRBV14; J gene: TRBJ1-1; clone size: .; D gene: .; CDR3 DNA: TGTGCCAGCAGTCGACAGACGAACACTGAAGCTTTCTTT; CDR3 protein: CASSRQTNTEAFF
V gene: TRBV27; J gene: TRBJ2-7; clone size: few; D gene: .; CDR3 DNA: TGTGCCAGCAGTTTGACGGGAGTCGCATCCTACGAGCAGTACTTC; CDR3 protein: CASSLTGVASYEQYF
V gene: TRBV3-1/TRBV3-2; J gene: TRBJ2-1; clone size: .; D gene: TRBD2; CDR3 DNA: TGTGCCAGCAGCCAAGGGGGGGGTGAGCAGTTCTTC; CDR3 protein: CASSQGGGEQFF
V gene: TRBV15; J gene: TRBJ1-4; clone size: once; D gene: TRBD1; CDR3 DNA: TGTGCCACCAGCACGTATTTACAGGGGTTAAATGAAAAACTGTTTTTT; CDR3 protein: CATSTYLQGLNEKLFF
V gene: TRBV28; J gene: TRBJ2-2; clone size: once; D gene: .; CDR3 DNA: TGTGCCAGCACGACGGGGGTGAACACCGGGGAGCTGTTTTTT; CDR3 protein: CASTTGVNTGELFF
V gene: TRBV28; J gene: TRBJ1-4; clone size: .; D gene: .; CDR3 DNA: TGTGCCAGCAGCCGCGGGGGGGGACCAGAAAAACTGTTTTTT; CDR3 protein: CASSRGGGPEKLFF
V gene: TRBV5-1; J gene: TRBJ2-7; clone size: once; D gene: .; CDR3 DNA: TGCGCCAGCAGCTTGGATGGAGATTACTACGAGCAGTACTTC; CDR3 protein: CASSLDGDYYEQYF
V gene: TRBV6-5; J gene: TRBJ1-6; clone size: .; D gene: .; CDR3 DNA: TGTGCCAGCAGCAGTGGACAGACCCTCAATTCACCCCTCCACTTT; CDR3 protein: CASSSGQTLNSPLHF
V gene: TRBV5-1; J gene: TRBJ1-1; clone size: few; D gene: .; CDR3 DNA: TGCGCCAGCAGCTCATCGACACTCATGAACACTGAAGCTTTCTTT; CDR3 protein: CASSSSTLMNTEAFF
V gene: TRBV5-6; J gene: TRBJ1-1; clone size: few; D gene: TRBD1; CDR3 DNA: TGTGCCAGCCACGGGACAGGGGCTACTGAAGCTTTCTTT; CDR3 protein: CASHGTGATEAFF
V gene: TRBV4-3; J gene: TRBJ2-3; clone size: .; D gene: .; CDR3 DNA: TGCGCCAGCAGCCAAGATACTGGCCACCGTAAGGGGACAGATACGCAGTATTTT; CDR3 protein: CASSQDTGHRKGTDTQYF
V gene: TRBV4-3; J gene: TRBJ1-3; clone size: few; D gene: .; CDR3 DNA: TGCGCCAGCAGCCCAACGCGGGGGGCGCGTGGAAACACCATATATTTT; CDR3 protein: CASSPTRGARGNTIYF
V gene: TRBV11-3; J gene: TRBJ2-2; clone size: once; D gene: TRBD2; CDR3 DNA: TGTGCCAGCAGCGATCGACTAGCGGGAGGTCCCGGGGAGCTGTTTTTT; CDR3 protein: CASSDRLAGGPGELFF
V gene: TRBV4-1; J gene: TRBJ2-7; clone size: .; D gene: .; CDR3 DNA: TGCGCCAGCAGCCAAGCCCACAGACAGGATACCTCCTACGAGCAGTACTTC; CDR3 protein: CASSQAHRQDTSYEQYF
V gene: TRBV5-1; J gene: TRBJ2-1; clone size: .; D gene: .; CDR3 DNA: TGCGCCAGCACTTTAACCTACAATGAGCAGTTCTTC; CDR3 protein: CASTLTYNEQFF
V gene: TRBV6-6; J gene: TRBJ2-3; clone size: .; D gene: .; CDR3 DNA: TGTGCCAGCTTTCTCTCCCTCCTCACAGATACGCAGTATTTT; CDR3 protein: CASFLSLLTDTQYF
V gene: TRBV5-5; J gene: TRBJ1-4; clone size: .; D gene: TRBD1; CDR3 DNA: TGTGCCAGCAGTTATGGGACAGTTGAAAAACTGTTTTTT; CDR3 protein: CASSYGTVEKLFF
V gene: TRBV2; J gene: TRBJ2-3; clone size: .; D gene: TRBD2; CDR3 DNA: TGTGCCAGCAGTGATCCCCTAGCGGGAGTGGGGGATACGCAGTATTTT; CDR3 protein: CASSDPLAGVGDTQYF
V gene: TRBV5-1; J gene: TRBJ2-7; clone size: .; D gene: TRBD2; CDR3 DNA: TGCGCCAGCAGCACCGGGACTAGCTCAAGCTCCTACGAGCAGTACTTC; CDR3 protein: CASSTGTSSSSYEQYF
V gene: TRBV5-8; J gene: TRBJ2-7; clone size: once; D gene: TRBD1; CDR3 DNA: TGTGCCAGCAGCTGGGGGGACAGGGTCCACGAGCAGTACTTC; CDR3 protein: CASSWGDRVHEQYF
V gene: TRBV5-6; J gene: TRBJ1-3; clone size: .; D gene: .; CDR3 DNA: TGTGCCAGCAGCGGGTGGGCAAACACCATATATTTT; CDR3 protein: CASSGWANTIYF
V gene: TRBV20-1; J gene: TRBJ2-1; clone size: .; D gene: .; CDR3 DNA: TGCAGTGCTAAGACAACCCCTGAGCAGTTCTTC; CDR3 protein: CSAKTTPEQFF
V gene: TRBV5-1; J gene: TRBJ2-7; clone size: .; D gene: TRBD2; CDR3 DNA: TGCGCCAGCAGCCCCGGTAGCGGGACCCTCTACGAGCAGTACTTC; CDR3 protein: CASSPGSGTLYEQYF
V gene: TRBV28; J gene: TRBJ2-3; clone size: .; D gene: .; CDR3 DNA: TGTGCCAGCAGTTTTAGGGGAGCGGGTACGCAGTATTTT; CDR3 protein: CASSFRGAGTQYF
V gene: TRBV5-4; J gene: TRBJ1-2; clone size: .; D gene: TRBD1; CDR3 DNA: TGTGCCAGCAGCCTTGAGACAGGGGTTTATGGCTACACCTTC; CDR3 protein: CASSLETGVYGYTF
V gene: TRBV3-1/TRBV3-2; J gene: TRBJ1-1; clone size: .; D gene: .; CDR3 DNA: TGTGCCAGCAGCCAAGATAATTACCGGGACTATAACACTGAAGCTTTCTTT; CDR3 protein: CASSQDNYRDYNTEAFF
V gene: TRBV7-8; J gene: TRBJ1-5; clone size: .; D gene: .; CDR3 DNA: TGTGCCAGCAGCCAACAGGGAGGGGTTTATAGCAATCAGCCCCAGCATTTT; CDR3 protein: CASSQQGGVYSNQPQHF
V gene: TRBV5-5; J gene: TRBJ1-5; clone size: once; D gene: .; CDR3 DNA: TGTGCCAGCAGCTTGGATCCAGGGATTCCCAATCAGCCCCAGCATTTT; CDR3 protein: CASSLDPGIPNQPQHF
V gene: TRBV30; J gene: TRBJ1-4; clone size: .; D gene: .; CDR3 DNA: TGTGCCTGGAGTGTAAGAGGTGAAAAACTGTTTTTT; CDR3 protein: CAWSVRGEKLFF
V gene: TRBV5-6; J gene: TRBJ1-3; clone size: .; D gene: TRBD1; CDR3 DNA: TGTGCCAGCAGCGAGAATCCAGGGGGGCCTGGAAACACCATATATTTT; CDR3 protein: CASSENPGGPGNTIYF
V gene: TRBV5-8; J gene: TRBJ2-7; clone size: .; D gene: .; CDR3 DNA: TGTGCCAGCAACTTCAATCCAGGGTCCTACGAGCAGTACTTC; CDR3 protein: CASNFNPGSYEQYF
V gene: TRBV19; J gene: TRBJ1-1; clone size: .; D gene: TRBD1; CDR3 DNA: TGTGCCAGTAGTTACCCAGACAGGGAGAACACTGAAGCTTTCTTT; CDR3 protein: CASSYPDRENTEAFF
V gene: TRBV5-8; J gene: TRBJ2-3; clone size: .; D gene: TRBD1; CDR3 DNA: TGTGCCAGCAGCTCCTGGGACAGGGGGGATACGCAGTATTTT; CDR3 protein: CASSSWDRGDTQYF
V gene: TRBV10-3; J gene: TRBJ2-1; clone size: .; D gene: TRBD2; CDR3 DNA: TGTGCCACCGGACTAGCGGGAGACGGGGAGCAGTTCTTC; CDR3 protein: CATGLAGDGEQFF
V gene: TRBV30; J gene: TRBJ1-3; clone size: .; D gene: .; CDR3 DNA: TGTGCCTGGAGTGTACTCGGGAACACCATATATTTT; CDR3 protein: CAWSVLGNTIYF